This T cell receptor (beta chain) was profiled in a study of OX40 agonist ivuxolimab in advanced cancers. Whole-study context: People in dose escalation had one of these cancers: hepatocellular carcinoma, melanoma, renal cell or head and neck cancer. Mean age 60 years, range about 20 to 79; just over 80% male. Eligibility rules accepted prior anti-PD-1, anti-PD-L1 or anti-CTLA-4 therapy, and 30% to 40% had some. Findings of the study overall: Low clonal expansion, among the lowest seen, marked partial responders at 0.1-3.0 mg/kg.

Germline V gene data show CDR1 as SGDLS and CDR2 as YYNGEE. Between the trimmed V and J ends, which lost 1 base and 2 bases, there was a span of 5 bases. This CDR3 contains 13 residues. As regards this clone: The antigen is undetermined.

Sequencing was performed with immunoSEQ multiplex PCR; in TCRdb, only in-frame clones are kept and a portion is missing. The repertoire holds more than 30,000 clones, with roughly 84% as singletons. Sequencing used CD4+ or CD8+ T cells sorted from blood, obtained in a trial of the OX40 agonist ivuxolimab. The origin of this receptor is an adult with an advanced solid tumor such as melanoma, head and neck, liver or kidney cancer. This rearrangement joins TRBV9 to TRBJ2-3, with unresolved D. CDR3 in DNA: TGTGCCAGCAGCGTATTTATCACAGATACGCAGTATTTT. Translating gives CASSVFITDTQYF.